Presented here are 28 T cell receptor beta chains from one specimen sequenced in a study of blood T cell repertoires in COVID-19. Data came from immunoSEQ multiplex PCR; TCRdb stores just in-frame clones and leaves some out. The table records fewer than 300,000 clones, roughly 85% of them present only once. The sample was peripheral blood. The receptors were sampled from a woman aged 18-30 years with acute or convalescent COVID-19.

This clone was detected once. The V gene is TRBV5-1, the J gene TRBJ1-2; TRBD1 matches 9 bases. CDR1 is SGHRS, CDR2 YFSETQ, per germline. V lost 4 bases and J lost 5; bases outside the gene matches: 6. This CDR3 spans 14 amino acids. The CDR3 region has the DNA TGCGCCAGCAGCCCTGGACAGGGGTCTTATGGCTACACCTTC. Protein sequence: CASSPGQGSYGYTF.

This chain uses TRBV9 with TRBJ2-1, with 14 bases fitting TRBD2. This CDR3 is 18 amino acids long. J lost 0 bases, V lost 0 bases, and 2 bases had no gene match. Germline V lookup: CDR1 SGDLS, CDR2 YYNGEE. This CDR3 is CASSVGGTSGSSYNEQFF. The CDR3 DNA is TGTGCCAGCAGCGTAGGTGGGACTAGCGGGAGCTCCTACAATGAGCAGTTCTTC.

This chain uses TRBV30 with TRBJ2-7; D unresolved. Germline V gene sequence: CDR1 GTSNPN, CDR2 SVGIG (reference sequence). V lost 3 bases and J 6 bases, leaving 9 bases between the germline ends. CDR3 size: 11 residues. DNA of the CDR3: TGTGCCTGGAGCCTAACCCCCGAGCAGTACTTC. It encodes CAWSLTPEQYF.

The rearrangement links TRBV28 to TRBJ1-2, with 7 bases that match TRBD1. Trimming took 6 bases from V and 7 from J; bases not matched to a gene: 11. Per germline, CDR1 MDHEN and CDR2 SYDVKM. This CDR3 is 14 amino acids long. The chain's CDR3 is CASRRTGTVTGYTF. As DNA, the CDR3 is TGTGCCAGCAGAAGGACCGGGACAGTGACTGGCTACACCTTC.

This sequence joins TRBV24-1 and TRBJ2-1, with a tentative D call TRBD2 (5 bases). V lost 0 bases and J lost 7, with 6 bases in between. In germline, CDR1 is KGHDR, CDR2 SFDVKD. The CDR3 spans 13 residues. DNA for the CDR3: TGTGCCACCAGTGATTTGCAGCGGAATGAGCAGTTCTTC. Its protein is CATSDLQRNEQFF.

The CDR3 spells CASSLIGGPISSVQETQYF. The CDR3 nucleotides read TGTGCCAGCAGTTTAATCGGGGGACCTATCAGCTCAGTCCAAGAGACCCAGTACTTC. The chain employs TRBV28 and TRBJ2-5; possibly TRBD2 for D (6 bases). Trimming cost V 2 bases and J 1 base, with 23 bases left between them. This CDR3 spans 19 amino acids. Germline CDR1 MDHEN, CDR2 SYDVKM.

This chain joins TRBV3-1 (or the pseudogene TRBV3-2) and TRBJ2-3; D is possibly TRBD2 (6 bases). Per germline, CDR1 LGHDT and CDR2 YNNKEL (reference sequence). Between the trimmed V and J ends, which lost 0 bases and 9 bases, there was a span of 10 bases. CDR3 size: 13 residues. For the CDR3, the DNA is TGTGCCAGCAGCCAAGATCGGGGAGGCACGCAGTATTTT. Amino acids: CASSQDRGGTQYF.

This chain connects TRBV29-1 to TRBJ1-2; 7 bases are shared with TRBD1. Germline V gives CDR1 SQVTM, CDR2 ANQGSEA. The CDR3 is made up of 15 amino acids. The V gene end was trimmed by 1 base and the J gene end by 4 bases; junction bases not matched to a gene: 9. The CDR3: CSVEASGGLGYGYTF. The CDR3 bases are TGCAGCGTTGAAGCGTCAGGGGGTTTGGGCTATGGCTACACCTTC.

The V call is TRBV6-5, the J call TRBJ1-1; D is ambiguous. CDR1 and CDR2 (germline): MNHEY, SVGAGI. Trimming pared 3 bases from V and 0 bases from J, leaving 14 bases between. This CDR3 region has 16 residues. The CDR3 loop reads CASSYTPPVMNTEAFF. CDR3 sequence (DNA): TGTGCCAGCAGTTATACCCCGCCAGTCATGAACACTGAAGCTTTCTTT.

The rearrangement links TRBV20-1 to TRBJ1-2; TRBD1 agrees at 7 bases. CDR3 size: 18 residues. Losses at the gene ends were 3 bases for V and 8 bases for J; bases not matched to a gene: 24. The germline V gene has CDR1 DFQATT and CDR2 SNEGSKA (reference sequence). The CDR3 DNA reads as TGCAGTGCTAGTTTCCGAGACAGGGAGACGTGGAAGGGATCCGGCTACACCTTC. It encodes CSASFRDRETWKGSGYTF.

The chain carries TRBV30 and TRBJ2-3; TRBD2 matches 9 bases. The CDR3 is made up of 15 amino acids. With 2 bases clipped from V and 0 bases from J, the junction kept 3 bases outside the gene matches. Germline V lookup: CDR1 GTSNPN, CDR2 SVGIG (reference sequence). This CDR3 reads CAWSLTSGSTDTQYF. The CDR3 coding sequence is TGTGCCTGGAGTCTCACTAGCGGGAGCACAGATACGCAGTATTTT.

This rearrangement joins TRBV29-1 to TRBJ2-5; D unclear. The CDR3 spans 11 residues. Trimming took 6 bases from V and 5 from J, leaving 10 bases between them. Per germline, CDR1 SQVTM and CDR2 ANQGSEA. CDR3 coding DNA: TGCAGCGTCCCAGTTGGCGAGACCCAGTACTTC. Its protein product is CSVPVGETQYF.

This clone was seen a single time. Compared with germline, one end of the junction differs, possibly owing to a read error. The DNA for the CDR3 is TGTGCCAGCAGTTTGACAGGGGTGGGCAACCAGCCCCAGCATTTT. Translated: CASSLTGVGNQPQHF. The chain is built from TRBV6-5 and TRBJ1-5; 8 bases fit TRBD1. This CDR3 contains 15 residues. Germline CDR1 reads MNHEY; CDR2 reads SVGAGI.

The CDR3 region has the DNA TGTGCCAGCAGTGACCTCCCCCGGGGGATAGGCGGGAATCGGTACAATGAGCAGTTCTTC. This sequence encodes CASSDLPRGIGGNRYNEQFF. This chain joins TRBV2 and TRBJ2-1; D possibly corresponds to TRBD2 (6 bases). Germline V gene data show CDR1 as SNHLY and CDR2 as FYNNEI. V was cut by 3 bases and J by 4 bases, with 28 bases left in between. The CDR3 consists of 20 residues. The variable domain in full, completed from reference TRBV2 and TRBJ2-1, reads EPEVTQTPSHQVTQMGQEVILRCVPISNHLYFYWYRQILGQKVEFLVSFYNNEISEKSEIFDDQFSVERPDGSNFTLKIRSTKLEDSAMYFCASSDLPRGIGGNRYNEQFFGPGTRLTVL.

This chain connects TRBV12-3 or TRBV12-4 to TRBJ2-5; D uncertain. V was pared by 5 bases and J by 1 base, with 8 bases between. The CDR3 is made up of 13 amino acids. CDR3 sequence (DNA): TGTGCCAGCAGTCTACAGATCCAAGAGACCCAGTACTTC. Protein: CASSLQIQETQYF.

The rearrangement links TRBV28 to TRBJ2-7; D is unclear. CDR3 length: 13 residues. Per the germline V gene, CDR1 is MDHEN and CDR2 is SYDVKM. Deletions cut 3 bases from V and 4 bases from J, with 10 bases between. CDR3 protein: CASSFPNAYEQYF. The CDR3 DNA is TGTGCCAGCAGTTTCCCTAATGCGTACGAGCAGTACTTC.

The CDR3 DNA is TGTGCCAGTAGTAGAGAGGGACAGGTGAACACCGGGGAGCTGTTTTTT. It yields the protein CASSREGQVNTGELFF. The chain is built from TRBV19 and TRBJ2-2, with 8 positions matching TRBD1. With 4 bases clipped from V and 1 base from J, the junction kept 5 bases outside the gene matches. The CDR3 spans 16 residues. CDR1 is LNHDA and CDR2 is SQIVND in the germline V gene (reference sequence). The whole variable domain, remainder taken from reference TRBV19 and TRBJ2-2, is DGGITQSPKYLFRKEGQNVTLSCEQNLNHDAMYWYRQDPGQGLRLIYYSQIVNDFQKGDIAEGYSVSREKKESFPLTVTSAQKNPTAFYLCASSREGQVNTGELFFGEGSRLTVL.

The chain carries TRBV28 and TRBJ2-2; D is undetermined. The CDR3 loop spans 15 amino acids. V was pared by 7 bases and J by 0 bases, with 12 bases between. The germline V gene has CDR1 MDHEN and CDR2 SYDVKM. CDR3 protein: CASTNTPTNTGELFF. Written as DNA, the CDR3 is TGTGCCAGCACCAATACCCCTACGAACACCGGGGAGCTGTTTTTT.

V and J are TRBV12-5 and TRBJ2-7; D not certain. From germline, CDR1 is LGHNT and CDR2 FRNRAP. V was cut by 9 bases and J by 0 bases, with 9 bases left in between. The CDR3 is 12 residues long. CDR3 sequence reads: CASSGLSYEQYF. The CDR3 region has the DNA TGTGCTAGCTCGGGTCTCTCCTACGAGCAGTACTTC.

The rearrangement links TRBV7-6 to TRBJ2-7, with 9 bases that match TRBD2. This CDR3 spans 14 amino acids. Germline V gene data show CDR1 as SGHVS and CDR2 as FNYEAQ. J gave up 3 bases and V 2 bases, and 2 bases lay outside the gene matches. The CDR3 DNA is TGTGCCAGCAGCTTATGGCGGGAGGGCTACGAGCAGTACTTC. Encoded protein: CASSLWREGYEQYF. Full variable domain (missing parts from reference TRBV7-6 and TRBJ2-7): GAGVSQSPRYKVTKRGQDVALRCDPISGHVSLYWYRQALGQGPEFLTYFNYEAQQDKSGLPNDRFSAERPEGSISTLTIQRTEQRDSAMYRCASSLWREGYEQYFGPGTRLTVT.

This clone was counted between two and nine times. The V and J genes are TRBV15 and TRBJ1-5; D not certain. V lost 0 bases to trimming and J lost 0 bases, with 12 bases between them. The CDR3 loop spans 17 amino acids. Germline V gives CDR1 LNHNV, CDR2 YYDKDF (reference sequence). Here the CDR3 reads CATSRDRPGYSNQPQHF. The CDR3, as DNA: TGTGCCACCAGCAGAGATCGGCCAGGCTATAGCAATCAGCCCCAGCATTTT.

The chain combines TRBV27 with TRBJ1-6; possibly TRBD1 for D (5 bases). V was pared by 3 bases and J by 8 bases, with 14 bases between. Germline CDR1 MNHEY, CDR2 SMNVEV (reference sequence). This CDR3 has 15 residues. Here the CDR3 reads CASSFLSGGDSPLHF. CDR3 bases: TGTGCCAGCAGTTTCCTTTCGGGGGGGGATTCACCCCTCCACTTT.

The chain uses TRBV5-1 and TRBJ2-7, with 14 bases identical to TRBD2. The CDR3 extends over 14 amino acids. Looked up from germline, CDR1 is SGHRS and CDR2 is YFSETQ. Unmatched junction bases numbered 3, after V lost 3 bases and J lost 7 bases. The CDR3 loop reads CASSSGLAGEEQYF. For the CDR3, the DNA is TGCGCCAGCAGCTCGGGACTAGCGGGAGAGGAGCAGTACTTC.

This clone came up a few times. The chain combines TRBV11-1 with TRBJ2-2; the match to TRBD2 covers 7 bases. V was clipped by 3 bases and J by 0 bases; unmatched bases: 4. The CDR3 extends over 16 amino acids. Per germline, CDR1 SGHAT and CDR2 FQDESV (reference sequence). CDR3: CASSFSRGANTGELFF. The CDR3 DNA reads as TGTGCCAGCAGCTTCAGCCGGGGGGCGAACACCGGGGAGCTGTTTTTT.

The chain joins TRBV2 to TRBJ2-1; D unclear. The CDR3 has 11 amino acids. V was shortened by 5 bases and J by 9 bases, with 8 bases between the two germline ends. Per the germline V gene, CDR1 is SNHLY and CDR2 is FYNNEI. CDR3 protein: CASSWAPEQFF. The CDR3 region has the DNA TGTGCCAGCAGTTGGGCGCCTGAGCAGTTCTTC.

The chain links TRBV6-5 to TRBJ1-4, with TRBD1 as a possible D gene (5 bases). Germline V gene sequence: CDR1 MNHEY, CDR2 SVGAGI. This CDR3 comprises 15 residues. V gave up 8 bases and J gave up 7 bases, with 20 bases separating them. CDR3 coding DNA: TGTGCCAGCGCCGGTTCAACCTGGGGGGGTGAAAAACTGTTTTTT. It codes for CASAGSTWGGEKLFF.

This chain links TRBV18 with TRBJ1-1, with D possibly TRBD1 on 5 matching bases. V was shortened by 3 bases and J by 3 bases, with 11 bases between the two germline ends. The germline V gene has CDR1 KGHSH and CDR2 LQKENI. The CDR3 runs 14 residues. The CDR3 sequence is CASSPAGQDTEAFF. In DNA, the CDR3 is TGTGCCAGCTCACCTGCGGGGCAGGACACTGAAGCTTTCTTT.

The V and J genes are TRBV11-1 and TRBJ1-1; D is perhaps TRBD1 (6 bases). The CDR3 consists of 15 residues. V gave up 0 bases and J gave up 5 bases, with 13 bases separating them. Germline V gene data show CDR1 as SGHAT and CDR2 as FQDESV (reference sequence). The CDR3 spells CASSLAGGRGTEAFF. The CDR3 region has the DNA TGTGCCAGCAGCTTAGCGGGGGGGCGCGGGACTGAAGCTTTCTTT.